This T cell receptor (beta chain) derives from a study of T-cell reconstitution after alpha-beta-depleted transplantation in children. In its sample, this clonotype was seen many times. Unique molecular identifiers were built into the TCRbeta library. Using its own MiXCR run on the PCR reads, TCRdb lists one record per CDR3 protein. The table includes 240,000 or so distinct CDR3 sequences, 12% detected once. The CDR3 is made up of 12 amino acids. The trim removed 7 bases at V and 8 bases at J, leaving 3 bases unmatched. In germline, CDR1 is MNHEY, CDR2 SVGAGI. Sequencing used PBMCs from the stem cell graft donor, obtained from the stem cell graft. V and J are TRBV6-5 and TRBJ2-2; 8 bases match TRBD1. The source is a human donor who donated a stem cell graft to a child with acute lymphoblastic leukemia. CDR3: CASNHRGGELFF. The CDR3 DNA reads TGTGCCAGCAACCACAGGGGGGGGGAGCTGTTTTTT.